A selection of T cell receptor beta chains follows, all from one sample in a study of OX40 agonist ivuxolimab in advanced cancers. Clones were read by immunoSEQ multiplex PCR, and TCRdb kept only the in-frame ones, dropping some. The sample contains tens of thousands of clones, about 85% of which appear only once. The sample here was CD4+ or CD8+ T cells sorted from blood, taken in a trial of the OX40 agonist ivuxolimab. The receptors derive from an adult with an advanced solid tumor such as melanoma, head and neck, liver or kidney cancer. The CDR3 runs from the conserved cysteine through the conserved F or W. A D gene is named only where the DNA matches it firmly. A row's size may be missing; if present it is once, few, many or a size class.

v_gene,d_gene,j_gene,abundance,CDR3nt,CDR3aa
TRBV6-5,.,TRBJ2-7,once,TGTGCCAGCAGCTCCGGACAAGCCGGGGATGGCGAGCAGTACTTC,CASSSGQAGDGEQYF
TRBV2,TRBD2,TRBJ2-2,.,TGTGCCAGCAAACCTCCGATACTTACTAGCGGGGGGGCGATATCTACCGGGGAGCTGTTTTTT,CASKPPILTSGGAISTGELFF
TRBV5-4,.,TRBJ1-1,.,TGTGCCAGCAGCTTCCCGGGCGGGATTCGGACTGAAGCTTTCTTT,CASSFPGGIRTEAFF
TRBV5-1,.,TRBJ2-5,.,TGCGCCAGCAGCTCCCCCTTTTCCAAGACCCAGTACTTC,CASSSPFSKTQYF
TRBV6-5,TRBD1,TRBJ1-1,once,TGTGCCAGCAGCCAAGGACAGGGTGGTCGTACTGAAGCTTTCTTT,CASSQGQGGRTEAFF
TRBV29-1,TRBD1,TRBJ1-2,once,TGCAGCGTCGCCTCGACAGGGGCCTATGGCTACACCTTC,CSVASTGAYGYTF
TRBV5-8,.,TRBJ2-3,few,TGTGCCAGCAGCCACCCTCGAGAGATTGATACGCAGTATTTT,CASSHPREIDTQYF
TRBV19,.,TRBJ1-5,.,TGTGCCAGTAGTATGGACCGGCTCACGGGCAATCAGCCCCAGCATTTT,CASSMDRLTGNQPQHF
TRBV5-1,TRBD1,TRBJ2-3,.,TGCGCCAGCAGCCCCGAGTCGGGACAGGGAACAGATACGCAGTATTTT,CASSPESGQGTDTQYF
TRBV9,TRBD1,TRBJ1-2,once,TGTGCCAGCAGCCTCACCACGACAGGGGGGAGCTATGGCTACACCTTC,CASSLTTTGGSYGYTF
TRBV7-7,.,TRBJ2-2,.,TGTGCTAGCAGCTTCGATGGAACGGGCTCCGGGGAGCTGTTTTTT,CASSFDGTGSGELFF
TRBV27,TRBD1,TRBJ2-7,.,TGTGCCAGCAAAGCGCGTGGACAGGGGGCATACGAGCAGTACTTC,CASKARGQGAYEQYF
TRBV5-1,TRBD1,TRBJ2-2,once,TGCGCCAGCAGCTTGGAAGGACAGGCCAACACCGGGGAGCTGTTTTTT,CASSLEGQANTGELFF
TRBV19,.,TRBJ2-7,.,TGTGCCAGTAGTATCCGGGACAAGGCTACCTACGAGCAGTACTTC,CASSIRDKATYEQYF
TRBV6-4,.,TRBJ2-1,.,TGTGCCAGCACAATGATGGGCGGGGCAAACCCTTACAATGAGCAGTTCTTC,CASTMMGGANPYNEQFF
TRBV12-5,.,TRBJ2-1,.,TGTGCTAGTGGTTGGGCTAGTAGAGGGTATGAGCAGTTCTTC,CASGWASRGYEQFF
TRBV7-9,.,TRBJ1-2,.,TGTGCCAGCAGCCCGCCTGGGACGGACAACTATGGCTACACCTTC,CASSPPGTDNYGYTF
TRBV10-3,TRBD1,TRBJ2-6,.,TGTGCCTCTAGCCCAGGGGGCGAAAAGGGGTCTGGGGCCAACGTCCTGACTTTC,CASSPGGEKGSGANVLTF
TRBV28,TRBD1,TRBJ1-1,.,TGTGCCAGCAGTGGCGCCGGGACAGGGCTTTCTGAAGCTTTCTTT,CASSGAGTGLSEAFF
TRBV7-2,.,TRBJ2-2,once,TGTGCCAGCAGCTTAAGGCCGAGAACCGGGGAGCTGTTTTTT,CASSLRPRTGELFF
TRBV29-1,TRBD1,TRBJ1-6,.,TGCAGCGTTCGACAGGGGAATGATTCACCCCTCCACTTT,CSVRQGNDSPLHF
TRBV6-5,.,TRBJ1-1,.,TGTGCCAGCAGAGCTACAGGCTGGGGCACTGAAGCTTTCTTT,CASRATGWGTEAFF
TRBV5-4,.,TRBJ1-2,few,TGTGCCAGCAGCGTGGACAGACCTAACTATGGCTACACCTTC,CASSVDRPNYGYTF
TRBV7-8,.,TRBJ2-7,.,TGTGCCAGCAGCTTAGTCCGGGGAGACGAGCAGTACTTC,CASSLVRGDEQYF
TRBV2,TRBD1,TRBJ1-5,few,TGTGCCAGCAGCGACCGGGACAGGGGGTCTCAGCCCCAGCATTTT,CASSDRDRGSQPQHF
TRBV10-2,.,TRBJ2-1,.,TGCGCCAGCAGTGAGTCCGGGGGCGCAGGAGGCAATGAGCAGTTCTTC,CASSESGGAGGNEQFF
TRBV10-3,.,TRBJ1-5,.,TGTGCCATCAGTGAGGCCGCTAATAGCAATCAGCCCCAGCATTTT,CAISEAANSNQPQHF
TRBV13,TRBD1,TRBJ1-2,.,TGTGCCAGCAGCCGGACAGGGGGTAATGGCTACACCTTC,CASSRTGGNGYTF
TRBV7-9,TRBD1,TRBJ2-7,.,TGTGCCAGCAGCTTAGAGGCAGGGACAGGGGAATTAAGCTACGAGCAGTACTTC,CASSLEAGTGELSYEQYF
TRBV30,.,TRBJ2-6,.,TGTGCCTGGAGCGCAGACGCCGGGGCCAACGTCCTGACTTTC,CAWSADAGANVLTF
TRBV30,.,TRBJ2-7,.,TGTGCCTGGTTAACACAGAAATACGAGCAGTACTTC,CAWLTQKYEQYF
TRBV6-1,TRBD1,TRBJ1-3,.,TGTGCCAGCAGTGAGGGACAGGCCTCTGGAAACACCATATATTTT,CASSEGQASGNTIYF
TRBV10-3,TRBD2,TRBJ2-1,.,TGTGCCACTACCCTCGCGGGGGGGAACAATGAGCAGTTCTTC,CATTLAGGNNEQFF
TRBV6-5,TRBD1,TRBJ2-7,.,TGTGCCAGCAGAGCCGACAGGGATGGGTACGAGCAGTACTTC,CASRADRDGYEQYF
TRBV6-6,.,TRBJ1-6,.,TGTGCCACCCTACCGAGCTCCTATAATTCACCCCTCCACTTT,CATLPSSYNSPLHF
TRBV7-3,.,TRBJ1-1,.,TGTGCCAGCAGCCCCGGGGGGGGGACAAAGACTGAAGCTTTCTTT,CASSPGGGTKTEAFF
TRBV6-1,.,TRBJ2-3,.,TGTGCCAGCAAAGAGAGTAGCACAGATACGCAGTATTTT,CASKESSTDTQYF